Following are 17 T cell receptor beta chains from one sample sequenced in a study of PD-1 blockade in mismatch repair-deficient tumors. TCRdb keeps only in-frame clones here, not all; method: immunoSEQ multiplex PCR. In the table there are roughly 120,000 clones, over 60% of which are singletons. The sample in question was peripheral blood, obtained roughly 60 weeks after starting pembrolizumab. These receptors were collected from an adult with mismatch repair-deficient cancer.

This chain links TRBV27 with TRBJ1-5; no clear D gene. Looked up from germline, CDR1 is MNHEY and CDR2 is SMNVEV (reference sequence). V lost 2 bases and J 0 bases, leaving 8 bases between the germline ends. This CDR3 contains 15 residues. The CDR3 is CASSLSSYSNQPQHF. The DNA of the CDR3 is TGTGCCAGCAGTTTAAGCAGTTATAGCAATCAGCCCCAGCATTTT.

The chain employs TRBV5-6 and TRBJ2-1, with 8 nucleotides matching TRBD1. The V segment lost 4 bases and the J segment 10 bases; nucleotides outside the gene matches: 4. The CDR3 extends over 12 amino acids. CDR1 and CDR2 from the germline V gene are SGHDT and YYEEEE. The CDR3 bases are TGTGCCAGCAGCCACAGGGGGGAAGAGCAGTTCTTC. Its protein is CASSHRGEEQFF.

This clone was seen a few times. The CDR3 nucleotides are TGCGCCAGCATCGGGCCAGGGACGAACACTGAAGCTTTCTTT. Its protein product is CASIGPGTNTEAFF. The chain carries TRBV5-1 and TRBJ1-1; TRBD1 is a possible D gene (5 bases). This CDR3 has 14 residues. Trimming removed 6 bases at V and 1 base at J, with 13 bases between. Germline V gene lookup returns CDR1 SGHRS and CDR2 YFSETQ.

The chain is built from TRBV2 and TRBJ1-1; 8 nucleotides match TRBD1. CDR1 and CDR2 (germline): SNHLY, FYNNEI. This CDR3 contains 14 residues. V dropped 7 bases and J dropped 6; count of bases not matched to a gene: 10. CDR3 nucleotides: TGTGCCAGCATTTCGCAGGGGGCATGGTCTGAAGCTTTCTTT. This translates into CASISQGAWSEAFF.

CDR3 sequence reads: CASSLSGQPQHF. In DNA form, the CDR3 reads TGTGCCAGCAGTTTATCGGGTCAGCCCCAGCATTTT. This chain links TRBV28 with TRBJ1-5, with D uncertain. This CDR3 comprises 12 residues. Per germline, CDR1 MDHEN and CDR2 SYDVKM. V dropped 1 base and J dropped 6 bases, with 4 bases sitting between them.

The V gene is TRBV5-4, the J gene TRBJ2-1; 7 nucleotides align to TRBD2. V lost 0 bases, J lost 4 bases, and 1 base stayed unmatched. CDR3 size: 14 residues. Germline V gene data show CDR1 as SGHNT and CDR2 as YYREEE (reference sequence). CDR3 nucleotide sequence: TGTGCCAGCAGCTTGGCTAGCGGTTACAATGAGCAGTTCTTC. As protein: CASSLASGYNEQFF.

The V gene is TRBV25-1, the J gene TRBJ2-5; TRBD1 is a possible D gene (6 bases). The CDR3 loop spans 16 amino acids. Trimming shortened V by 1 base and J by 1 base, and 13 bases separated the two germline ends. Germline V gene lookup returns CDR1 MGHDK and CDR2 SYGVNS. Here the CDR3 DNA reads TGTGCCAGCAGTGAATTTCGGGGCAGGGGCCAAGAGACCCAGTACTTC. Amino acids: CASSEFRGRGQETQYF.

The chain has TRBV9 and TRBJ2-5; 13 nucleotides align to TRBD2. The germline gives CDR1 SGDLS, CDR2 YYNGEE. The trim removed 3 bases at V and 5 bases at J, leaving 7 bases unmatched. This CDR3 is 16 amino acids long. The CDR3 here is CASSGGLAGSGETQYF. For the CDR3, the DNA is TGTGCCAGCAGCGGGGGACTAGCGGGGTCCGGGGAGACCCAGTACTTC.

This CDR3 reads CASSPTRYGYTF. The CDR3 nucleotides are TGTGCCAGCAGTCCAACTCGCTATGGCTACACCTTC. V usage is TRBV6-5 and J usage is TRBJ1-2; D gene uncertain. The CDR3 covers 12 residues. V shed 5 bases and J shed 4 bases, with 8 bases lying between them. The germline CDR1 and CDR2 sequences are MNHEY and SVGAGI.

This clone was counted ten times or more. At one end, the junction sequence differs from germline, possibly due to a read error. V gene TRBV29-1 combines with J gene TRBJ2-1; tentatively, D is TRBD1 or TRBD2 (5 bases each). This CDR3 region has 14 residues. Germline V gives CDR1 SQVTM, CDR2 ANQGSEA. The CDR3 DNA is TGCAGCGCTGAACGGGGACGGGAATGGAGTGAGCAGTTCTTC. This sequence encodes CSAERGREWSEQFF.

This chain joins TRBV5-6 and TRBJ1-1; D is possibly TRBD1 (5 bases). The V and J ends lost 0 bases and 11 bases respectively, with 14 bases between them. The length of the CDR3 is 13 residues. CDR1 is SGHDT, CDR2 YYEEEE, per germline. CDR3 in DNA: TGTGCCAGCAGCTTGGACAGGACACGAGAGGCTTTCTTT. Its translation: CASSLDRTREAFF.

The sample holds a few counts of this clone. This chain joins TRBV11-2 and TRBJ1-1; D may be TRBD1 (6 bases). The length of the CDR3 is 12 residues. Trimming pared 7 bases from V and 4 bases from J, leaving 10 bases between. Germline lookup yields CDR1 SGHAT and CDR2 FQNNGV. This CDR3 is CASIGGRTEAFF. DNA of the CDR3: TGTGCCAGCATCGGGGGGCGCACTGAAGCTTTCTTT.

The rearrangement uses TRBV28 and TRBJ2-7; D is unclear. This CDR3 contains 13 residues. Germline CDR1 MDHEN, CDR2 SYDVKM. The ends were cut back, 3 bases at V and 0 bases at J, with 6 bases in the middle. The CDR3 here is CASSFTDSYEQYF. The CDR3, as DNA: TGTGCCAGCAGTTTCACGGACTCCTACGAGCAGTACTTC.

The chain is built from TRBV19 and TRBJ2-1, with D unresolved. V was trimmed by 4 bases and J by 4 bases, leaving 11 bases between them. This CDR3 has 14 amino acids. Germline CDR1 reads LNHDA; CDR2 reads SQIVND (reference sequence). The CDR3 is CASSTGVSYNEQFF. The CDR3 DNA sequence: TGTGCCAGTAGTACGGGTGTATCATACAATGAGCAGTTCTTC.

The chain employs TRBV9 and TRBJ2-1; 9 nucleotides agree with TRBD2. The CDR3 consists of 15 residues. Germline lookup yields CDR1 SGDLS and CDR2 YYNGEE. The trim removed 0 bases at V and 7 bases at J, leaving 5 bases unmatched. In DNA, the CDR3 is TGTGCCAGCAGCGTAGGGGATAGCGGGAGTAATGAGCAGTTCTTC. Its protein is CASSVGDSGSNEQFF. The full variable domain, in which reference TRBV9 and TRBJ2-1 provide the parts outside the CDR3, is DSGVTQTPKHLITATGQRVTLRCSPRSGDLSVYWYQQSLDQGLQFLIQYYNGEERAKGNILERFSAQQFPDLHSELNLSSLELGDSALYFCASSVGDSGSNEQFFGPGTRLTVL.

The chain couples TRBV15 to TRBJ2-1; D remains unclear. The CDR3 has 11 residues. Germline CDR1 and CDR2: LNHNV and YYDKDF (reference sequence). V dropped 8 bases and J dropped 4 bases, with 6 bases sitting between them. The CDR3 spells CATGKYNEQFF. DNA of the CDR3: TGTGCCACCGGCAAGTACAATGAGCAGTTCTTC.

This chain links TRBV29-1 with TRBJ1-1, with 8 bases matching TRBD1. The germline V gene has CDR1 SQVTM and CDR2 ANQGSEA. The CDR3 has 13 amino acids. Trimming removed 6 bases from V and 6 bases from J; junction bases left unmatched: 9. The CDR3 loop reads CSVPRTGRAEAFF. The CDR3 nucleotides read TGCAGCGTCCCCCGGACAGGGCGGGCTGAAGCTTTCTTT. Using reference TRBV29-1 and TRBJ1-1 for the parts outside the CDR3, the full variable domain is SAVISQKPSRDICQRGTSLTIQCQVDSQVTMMFWYRQQPGQSLTLIATANQGSEATYESGFVIDKFPISRPNLTFSTLTVSNMSPEDSSIYLCSVPRTGRAEAFFGQGTRLTVV.